This T cell receptor (beta chain) was sequenced for a study of T-cell memory formation after mild COVID-19. Notes on the study in general: Pre-infection memory contained some responding clones, which suggested that cross-reactive memory had joined.

TCRdb redid the calling of the 5' RACE reads with MiXCR, one entry per CDR3 protein. Of some 490,000 distinct CDR3 sequences in the sample, around a sixth are singletons; the top ten hold roughly an eighth. This clonotype appeared a few times. Its matching antigen is unknown. Germline CDR1 is KGHDR and CDR2 is SFDVKD. CDR3 length equals 14 residues. The V end lost 5 bases, the J end lost 1 base, and 9 bases lay between the germline ends. This chain joins TRBV24-1 and TRBJ2-3; perhaps TRBD1 as D (6 bases). This sequence was found in an adult woman who had mild COVID-19 (a few samples of this study predate the infection). Cell type and time point are not known. Sequencing used PBMCs or a T cell subset sorted from them (not recorded which). The CDR3 sequence: CATSVSGGTDTQYF. In DNA, the CDR3 is TGTGCCACCAGTGTCTCAGGGGGCACAGATACGCAGTATTTT.